These 15 T cell receptor beta chains were all obtained from the same sample, sequenced in a study of early T cells in non-severe SARS-CoV-2 infection. TCRdb recomputed calls from the 5' RACE reads with MiXCR, one row per CDR3 protein. The repertoire includes 20,000 to 25,000 distinct CDR3 sequences, 3.5% to 5% of them detected once, and about a fifth sits in the top ten. Sequencing was performed on whole blood. The receptors shown here come from an adult who was a healthcare worker with PCR-confirmed SARS-CoV-2 infection or an uninfected control (not recorded which).

The sample holds many counts of this clonotype. The chain employs TRBV6-2 or TRBV6-3 and TRBJ2-6; D is unclear. The germline CDR1 and CDR2 sequences are MNHEY and SVGEGT. Trimming pared 6 bases from V and 1 base from J, leaving 13 bases between. CDR3 length equals 16 residues. CDR3 region: CASSQVLGSGANVLTF. CDR3 DNA sequence: TGTGCCAGCAGCCAAGTCCTTGGTTCTGGGGCCAACGTCCTGACTTTC.

This clonotype was seen at least ten times. V is TRBV7-3 and J is TRBJ2-1; 7 nucleotides agree with TRBD2. The germline gives CDR1 SGHTA, CDR2 FQGTGA. J lost 9 bases, V lost 4 bases, and 12 bases had no gene match. The CDR3 totals 15 residues. CDR3 residues: CASSSAGSVYGEQFF. In DNA, the CDR3 is TGTGCCAGCAGCTCAGCGGGATCGGTATACGGTGAGCAGTTCTTC.

This chain uses TRBV3-1 with TRBJ2-3; 9 positions agree with TRBD1. This CDR3 region has 16 residues. Germline trimming cut 0 bases from V and 6 bases from J; bases unmatched to any gene: 7. Germline V CDR1 and CDR2: LGHDT, YNNKEL (reference sequence). CDR3 sequence reads: CASSQDSGQGTDTQYF. The DNA of the CDR3 is TGTGCCAGCAGCCAAGACTCGGGACAGGGAACCGATACGCAGTATTTT.

This clonotype was recorded many times. The rearrangement uses TRBV20-1 and TRBJ2-6, with 8 nucleotides matching TRBD1. This CDR3 has 14 amino acids. Germline CDR1 and CDR2: DFQATT and SNEGSKA (reference sequence). Trimming removed 3 bases from V and 10 bases from J; junction bases left unmatched: 8. The CDR3 DNA reads TGCAGTGCTAGTCAGGGGGCTTATTTGAACGTCCTGACTTTC. Its translation is CSASQGAYLNVLTF.

This clonotype has a handful of counts. The chain recombines TRBV6-2 or TRBV6-3 with TRBJ2-2, with a tentative D call TRBD2 (6 bases). Trimming took off 5 bases at V and 8 bases at J, with 21 bases between the two ends. Germline loops: CDR1 MNHEY, CDR2 SVGEGT. The CDR3 is made up of 16 amino acids. CDR3 nucleotide sequence: TGTGCCAGCAGTACACTAGGACACGGGGGACTTGGGGAGCTGTTTTTT. Its translation: CASSTLGHGGLGELFF.

This clonotype was seen at least ten times. The chain uses TRBV20-1 and TRBJ1-1; D unclear. The V and J ends lost 6 bases and 0 bases respectively, with 11 bases between them. Germline V gene data show CDR1 as DFQATT and CDR2 as SNEGSKA (reference sequence). CDR3 size: 13 residues. In DNA, the CDR3 is TGCAGTGCCGAAGGGCCGATGAACACTGAAGCTTTCTTT. Protein: CSAEGPMNTEAFF.

There are many counts of this clonotype. This chain uses TRBV20-1 with TRBJ2-7; 8 nucleotides line up with TRBD2. V shed 3 bases and J 3 bases; nucleotides not matched to a gene: 7. CDR3 length: 14 residues. Germline assignment: CDR1 DFQATT and CDR2 SNEGSKA (reference sequence). The CDR3 loop reads CSARRSGVVYEQYF. CDR3 bases: TGCAGTGCTAGGCGTAGCGGGGTGGTCTACGAGCAGTACTTC.

The chain carries TRBV29-1 and TRBJ2-1; 9 nucleotides agree with TRBD2. J lost 6 bases, V lost 5 bases, and 5 bases had no gene match. Per germline, CDR1 SQVTM and CDR2 ANQGSEA. CDR3 length: 13 amino acids. In nucleotides, the CDR3 is TGCAGCGTTCACCCGGGACTAGCCAATGAGCAGTTCTTC. This encodes CSVHPGLANEQFF.

This clonotype occurred many times. The J gene is TRBJ2-1, the V gene TRBV2; D ambiguous. Germline values: CDR1 SNHLY, CDR2 FYNNEI. Trimming cost V 6 bases and J 0 bases, with 12 bases left between them. CDR3 length equals 15 residues. CDR3 loop: CASRQVVSSYNEQFF. The CDR3 DNA follows: TGTGCCAGCAGACAAGTAGTTAGCTCCTACAATGAGCAGTTCTTC.

This clonotype showed up many times. The chain combines TRBV7-8 with TRBJ2-4; the D is unclear. The CDR3 totals 13 residues. The ends were cut back, 3 bases at V and 7 bases at J, with 10 bases in the middle. Germline values: CDR1 SGHVS, CDR2 FQNEAQ. The CDR3 loop is CASSFAGMNIQYF. As DNA, the CDR3 is TGTGCCAGCAGCTTTGCAGGAATGAACATTCAGTACTTC. The variable domain in full, with the rest retrieved from reference TRBV7-8 and TRBJ2-4, is GAGVSQSPRYKVAKRGQDVALRCDPISGHVSLFWYQQALGQGPEFLTYFQNEAQLDKSGLPSDRFFAERPEGSVSTLKIQRTQQEDSAVYLCASSFAGMNIQYFGAGTRLSVL.

This clonotype was recorded at least ten times. J is TRBJ2-7 and V is TRBV15; D unclear. V was clipped by 0 bases and J by 3 bases, with 9 bases between them. The CDR3 length is 14 residues. CDR1 and CDR2 (germline): LNHNV, YYDKDF (reference sequence). The CDR3 DNA follows: TGTGCCACCAGCAGAGATCGGGCCATCTACGAGCAGTACTTC. It is translated as CATSRDRAIYEQYF.

This clonotype was counted between two and nine times. The CDR3 region has the DNA TGTGCCAGCAGTTTTGCAGGGTATGGTGAAAAACTGTTTTTT. Its protein is CASSFAGYGEKLFF. The chain combines TRBV12-3 or TRBV12-4 with TRBJ1-4; D is perhaps TRBD1 (5 bases). CDR3 size: 14 residues. The germline V and J ends were trimmed by 3 bases and 7 bases, with 12 bases remaining between them.

V is TRBV11-2 and J is TRBJ2-3; unclear D gene. CDR1 is SGHAT, CDR2 FQNNGV, per germline. This CDR3 comprises 13 residues. V dropped 1 base and J dropped 5 bases, with 7 bases sitting between them. In DNA form, the CDR3 reads TGTGCCAGCAGCTTAGCTCCCGAAGATACGCAGTATTTT. Translating it yields CASSLAPEDTQYF.

This clonotype has a count of ten or more. This chain connects TRBV5-1 to TRBJ1-4; D remains unclear. CDR1 and CDR2 (germline): SGHRS, YFSETQ. V was cut by 0 bases and J by 4 bases, with 7 bases left in between. The CDR3 has 14 amino acids. CDR3 sequence: CASSLDGNNEKLFF. In nucleotides, the CDR3 is TGCGCCAGCAGCTTGGACGGCAATAATGAAAAACTGTTTTTT. The whole variable domain, filled in from reference TRBV5-1 and TRBJ1-4, reads KAGVTQTPRYLIKTRGQQVTLSCSPISGHRSVSWYQQTPGQGLQFLFEYFSETQRNKGNFPGRFSGRQFSNSRSEMNVSTLELGDSALYLCASSLDGNNEKLFFGSGTQLSVL.

There are many counts of this clonotype. The chain uses TRBV5-1 and TRBJ2-5, with TRBD2 matching 7 bases. Germline assignment: CDR1 SGHRS and CDR2 YFSETQ. The CDR3 covers 17 residues. Losses at the gene ends were 0 bases for V and 2 bases for J; bases not matched to a gene: 10. CDR3 coding DNA: TGCGCCAGCAGCTTGGGAGGGCTAGCGGCAAATCAAGAGACCCAGTACTTC. Its protein is CASSLGGLAANQETQYF.